The 22 T cell receptor beta chains below were found in one sample sequenced in a study of cytomegalovirus exposure and HLA in healthy donors. PCR primers comprised 60 Vbeta and 13 Jbeta primers. TCRdb's table, derived via immunoSEQ multiplex PCR, lists solely in-frame clones and lacks some. There are over 85,000 clones in the sample; under 85% occur only once, and roughly 6% lies in the top ten. The sequencing sample was made of PBMCs. Receptors originate from a man aged 25 to 40 in good health and CMV-seropositive.

The chain has TRBV27 and TRBJ2-1; TRBD1 matches 7 bases. Trimming cost V 1 base and J 7 bases; bases outside gene matches: 1. The germline V gene has CDR1 MNHEY and CDR2 SMNVEV (reference sequence). The CDR3 covers 13 residues. The CDR3 DNA reads TGTGCCAGCAGTTTATACAGGGGTAATGAGCAGTTCTTC. The encoded protein is CASSLYRGNEQFF.

The chain carries TRBV25-1 and TRBJ1-1, with 7 bases aligning to TRBD1. This CDR3 has 14 residues. The junction had 2 bases not matched to a gene; V was cut back by 2 bases and J by 2 bases. The germline V gene encodes CDR1 MGHDK and CDR2 SYGVNS. This CDR3 is CASSERTGNTEAFF. CDR3 nucleotide sequence: TGTGCCAGCAGTGAAAGGACAGGAAACACTGAAGCTTTCTTT.

V gene TRBV7-9 combines with J gene TRBJ2-3, with D perhaps matching TRBD1 (7 bases). V was trimmed by 7 bases and J by 6 bases, leaving 23 bases between them. This CDR3 contains 16 residues. Germline V gives CDR1 SEHNR, CDR2 FQNEAQ (reference sequence). Written as DNA, the CDR3 is TGTGCCAGCAACCGTATCAGGGGGGTACAAAATGATACGCAGTATTTT. Translated: CASNRIRGVQNDTQYF.

The chain is built from TRBV10-2 and TRBJ2-4, with 10 positions matching TRBD2. CDR3 length: 15 amino acids. The trim removed 3 bases at V and 6 bases at J, leaving 5 bases unmatched. CDR1 and CDR2 (germline): WSHSY, SAAADI. The CDR3 sequence is CASSDSGGGGNIQYF. In nucleotides, the CDR3 is TGCGCCAGCAGTGACAGCGGGGGGGGAGGAAACATTCAGTACTTC.

The V and J genes are TRBV4-3 and TRBJ2-2, with D unclear. V lost 0 bases, J lost 7 bases, and 6 bases lay in between. The length of the CDR3 is 13 residues. Germline loops: CDR1 LGHNA, CDR2 YSLEER. CDR3 DNA sequence: TGCGCCAGCAGCCAAGATATCAGCGGGGAGCTGTTTTTT. Its translation is CASSQDISGELFF.

V usage is TRBV15 and J usage is TRBJ1-5; 9 bases match TRBD1. Germline V lookup: CDR1 LNHNV, CDR2 YYDKDF (reference sequence). The CDR3 has 15 amino acids. The trim removed 2 bases at V and 8 bases at J, leaving 7 bases unmatched. The CDR3 is CATSRNLGTGKPQHF. The CDR3, as DNA: TGTGCCACCAGCAGAAATTTGGGGACAGGGAAGCCCCAGCATTTT.

Ten or more counts support this clone. This chain uses TRBV6-5 with TRBJ2-7; 7 positions agree with TRBD2. The CDR3 covers 16 residues. Germline loops: CDR1 MNHEY, CDR2 SVGAGI. V was clipped by 2 bases and J by 5 bases; unmatched bases: 12. The DNA for the CDR3 is TGTGCCAGCAGTTACAACCGCGGGACTACCGGACACGAGCAGTACTTC. Translated: CASSYNRGTTGHEQYF.

The J gene is TRBJ2-5, the V gene TRBV10-3; TRBD2 matches at 9 bases. V shed 10 bases and J 3 bases; nucleotides not matched to a gene: 9. This CDR3 has 14 amino acids. Germline CDR1 is ENHRY and CDR2 is SYGVKD. CDR3 nucleotide sequence: TGTGCCACCCGAGCGGGGGGAGGGAAAGAGACCCAGTACTTC. This codes for CATRAGGGKETQYF.

Concerning this clone itself: The junction departs from the called germline gene at one end, perhaps through a read error. Other nucleotide sequences from this sample produce the same CDR3. The gene calls are TRBV7-3 and TRBJ1-1; tentatively, D is TRBD1 (5 bases). The CDR3 totals 13 residues. The germline CDR1 and CDR2 sequences are SGHTA and FQGTGA. Here the CDR3 DNA reads TGTGCCAGCAGCTTAGGTCCGGACACTGAAGCCTTCTTT. Translated: CASSLGPDTEAFF. Full variable domain (missing parts from reference TRBV7-3 and TRBJ1-1): GAGVSQTPSNKVTEKGKYVELRCDPISGHTALYWYRQSLGQGPEFLIYFQGTGAADDSGLPNDRFFAVRPEGSVSTLKIQRTERGDSAVYLCASSLGPDTEAFFGQGTRLTVV.

This chain connects TRBV30 to TRBJ2-2; 9 bases are shared with TRBD1. This CDR3 spans 14 amino acids. CDR1 and CDR2 (germline): GTSNPN, SVGIG (reference sequence). The CDR3 is CAQTGGAETGELFF. The CDR3 coding sequence is TGTGCACAGACAGGGGGGGCGGAAACCGGGGAGCTGTTTTTT.

The chain links TRBV9 to TRBJ2-3; a weak D match, TRBD2 (6 bases). The ends were cut back, 2 bases at V and 4 bases at J, with 23 bases in the middle. The CDR3 totals 18 residues. In germline, CDR1 is SGDLS, CDR2 YYNGEE. The DNA for the CDR3 is TGTGCCAGCAGCGTCCCCCTGATGGAGGGACCAGAGGCAGATACGCAGTATTTT. This encodes CASSVPLMEGPEADTQYF.

This chain connects TRBV19 to TRBJ2-3, with a tentative D call TRBD1 (6 bases). The germline V gene encodes CDR1 LNHDA and CDR2 SQIVND (reference sequence). The CDR3 is made up of 15 amino acids. With 3 bases removed from V and 0 bases from J, the gap between germline ends came to 10 bases. CDR3 sequence reads: CASSIGTTSTDTQYF. The CDR3 bases are TGTGCCAGTAGTATCGGGACAACTAGCACAGATACGCAGTATTTT.

J is TRBJ1-5 and V is TRBV6-1; TRBD1 agrees at 9 bases. After removal of 4 bases from V and 7 bases from J, the junction contained 8 bases not matched to a gene. Germline V lookup: CDR1 MNHNS, CDR2 SASEGT. CDR3 length: 15 residues. CDR3 nucleotide sequence: TGTGCCAGCAGTGTTGGGACAGGGCGGGGGCAGCCCCAGCATTTT. Translating it yields CASSVGTGRGQPQHF.

This chain connects TRBV28 to TRBJ1-1, with TRBD1 matching 7 bases. The germline V gene encodes CDR1 MDHEN and CDR2 SYDVKM. Germline trimming cut 6 bases from V and 3 bases from J; bases unmatched to any gene: 7. The CDR3 sequence is 14 residues long. The CDR3 spells CASSQPDRDTEAFF. The CDR3 bases are TGTGCCAGCAGCCAACCTGACAGGGACACTGAAGCTTTCTTT.

The chain carries TRBV27 and TRBJ2-3; 7 nucleotides align to TRBD1. The CDR3 runs to 14 residues. The V segment lost 4 bases and the J segment 3 bases; nucleotides outside the gene matches: 4. The germline gives CDR1 MNHEY, CDR2 SMNVEV (reference sequence). CDR3 DNA: TGTGCCAGCAGTTCGGGACAGTCAACAGATACGCAGTATTTT. Translated, it gives CASSSGQSTDTQYF.

This clone appeared a single time. The chain combines TRBV13 with TRBJ2-2, with TRBD1 matching over 10 bases. J lost 6 bases, V lost 2 bases, and 3 bases had no gene match. Looked up from germline, CDR1 is PRHDT and CDR2 is FYEKMQ (reference sequence). This CDR3 spans 15 amino acids. The CDR3 region is CASSLRQGAAGELFF. The CDR3 DNA reads TGTGCCAGCAGCTTACGACAGGGGGCCGCCGGGGAGCTGTTTTTT.

The chain combines TRBV5-6 with TRBJ2-5; no firm D call. This CDR3 has 16 residues. The V and J ends lost 4 bases and 1 base respectively, with 17 bases between them. Germline V gene sequence: CDR1 SGHDT, CDR2 YYEEEE. The CDR3 spells CASSLPGSPAQETQYF. The CDR3 coding sequence is TGTGCCAGCAGCCTCCCGGGTTCCCCTGCCCAAGAGACCCAGTACTTC.

This clone has a handful of counts. In DNA, the CDR3 is TGTGCCAGCAGCTTACCCTTTAGCGCCACTGAAGCTTTCTTT. Its translation: CASSLPFSATEAFF. The J gene is TRBJ1-1, the V gene TRBV11-2; D not certain. The germline gives CDR1 SGHAT, CDR2 FQNNGV. This CDR3 is built from 14 residues. V shed 2 bases and J shed 4 bases, with 11 bases lying between them. Complete variable domain (other parts from reference TRBV11-2 and TRBJ1-1): EAGVAQSPRYKIIEKRQSVAFWCNPISGHATLYWYQQILGQGPKLLIQFQNNGVVDDSQLPKDRFSAERLKGVDSTLKIQPAKLEDSAVYLCASSLPFSATEAFFGQGTRLTVV.

The chain uses TRBV4-1 and TRBJ2-5; no firm D call. Trimming shortened V by 10 bases and J by 0 bases, and 15 bases separated the two germline ends. This CDR3 has 14 amino acids. Germline V gene sequence: CDR1 MGHRA, CDR2 YSYEKL. The CDR3 protein is CATPPTKYQETQYF. In DNA form, the CDR3 reads TGCGCCACCCCGCCAACTAAGTACCAAGAGACCCAGTACTTC.

This chain connects TRBV5-1 to TRBJ2-5, with D tentatively TRBD1 (5 bases). This CDR3 comprises 14 residues. Trimming took 4 bases from V and 2 from J, leaving 12 bases between them. Looked up from germline, CDR1 is SGHRS and CDR2 is YFSETQ. The chain's CDR3 is CASSPSRGQETQYF. The CDR3, as DNA: TGCGCCAGCAGCCCGAGTAGGGGACAAGAGACCCAGTACTTC.

This clone was detected once. The chain has TRBV5-6 and TRBJ2-5; D gene unclear. The CDR3 has 14 residues. Germline loops: CDR1 SGHDT, CDR2 YYEEEE. V was pared by 4 bases and J by 2 bases, with 12 bases between. CDR3 nucleotide sequence: TGTGCCAGCAGCCCACACACCCTTCAAGAGACCCAGTACTTC. As protein: CASSPHTLQETQYF.

The genes are TRBV15 and TRBJ2-3; D is possibly TRBD2 (5 bases). V dropped 1 base and J dropped 2 bases, with 16 bases sitting between them. Germline CDR1 and CDR2: LNHNV and YYDKDF (reference sequence). This CDR3 region has 17 residues. The CDR3 bases are TGTGCCACCAGCAGAGCCCTCTTGCGCCGGGACACAGATACGCAGTATTTT. It yields the protein CATSRALLRRDTDTQYF.